The present entry profiles one T cell receptor (beta chain) with its context. Its antigen remains unidentified. These data belong to a study of CD8 T cells in ankylosing spondylitis. Library preparation for TCR beta used quantitative 5'-RACE with molecular barcodes. MiXCR was run by TCRdb on the 5' RACE reads, yielding one entry per CDR3 protein. In the table there are over 700,000 distinct CDR3 sequences, about 20% of which are singletons. Trimming left V 5 bases short and J 9 bases short, with 8 bases between. From germline, CDR1 is MDHEN and CDR2 SYDVKM. The CDR3 has 12 residues. General study points: Made up of several highly homologous variants, a TCR beta motif appeared characteristic of ankylosing spondylitis blood.

The clonotype originates from a male donor with ankylosing spondylitis. Sequenced sample: blood, either unsorted or a sorted T cell fraction (not recorded which). This rearrangement joins TRBV28 to TRBJ1-6; no reliable D call. The DNA of the CDR3 is TGTGCCAGCAGTCCGGAGGTTTCACCCCTCCACTTT. Protein: CASSPEVSPLHF.